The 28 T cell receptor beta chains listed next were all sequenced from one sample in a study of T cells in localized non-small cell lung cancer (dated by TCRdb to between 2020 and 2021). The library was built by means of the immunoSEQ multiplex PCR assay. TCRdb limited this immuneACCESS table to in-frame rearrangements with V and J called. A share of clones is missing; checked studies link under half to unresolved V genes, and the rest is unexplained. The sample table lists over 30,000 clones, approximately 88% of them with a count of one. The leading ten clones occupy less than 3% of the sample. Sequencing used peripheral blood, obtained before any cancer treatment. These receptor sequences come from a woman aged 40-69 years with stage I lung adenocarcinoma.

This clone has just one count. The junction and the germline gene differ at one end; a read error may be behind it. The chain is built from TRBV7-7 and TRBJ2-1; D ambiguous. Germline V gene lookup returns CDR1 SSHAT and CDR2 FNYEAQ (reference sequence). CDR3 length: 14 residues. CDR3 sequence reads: CASSPWGSYNEQFF. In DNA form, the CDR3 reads TGTGCTAGCAGCCCCTGGGGATCCTACAATGAGCAGTTCTTC.

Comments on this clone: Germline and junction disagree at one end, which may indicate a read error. The CDR3: CASSWDTDQTQHF. In DNA, the CDR3 is TGTGCCAGCAGTTGGGACACAGATCAGACCCAGCATTTT. The rearrangement uses TRBV28 and TRBJ1-5, with D maybe TRBD1 (6 bases). CDR1 MDHEN and CDR2 SYDVKM come from the germline V gene. The CDR3 is 13 amino acids.

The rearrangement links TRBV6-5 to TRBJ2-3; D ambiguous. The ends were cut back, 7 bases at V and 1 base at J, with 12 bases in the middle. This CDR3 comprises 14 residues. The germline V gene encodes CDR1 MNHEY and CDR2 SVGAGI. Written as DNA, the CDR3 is TGTGCCAGCACCTCGACTGGGGGCACAGATACGCAGTATTTT. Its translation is CASTSTGGTDTQYF.

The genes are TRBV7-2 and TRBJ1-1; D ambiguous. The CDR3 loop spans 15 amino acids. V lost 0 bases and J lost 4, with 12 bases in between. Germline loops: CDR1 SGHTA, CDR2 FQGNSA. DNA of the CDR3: TGTGCCAGCAGCTTAGCGGGCCTCGGTACCACTGAAGCTTTCTTT. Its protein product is CASSLAGLGTTEAFF.

CDR3 DNA: TGTGCCAGCAGTTATCTTCCGGCGGGAGCGAAGCCCCAGCATTTT. Protein: CASSYLPAGAKPQHF. J is TRBJ1-5 and V is TRBV6-5; D is unclear. In germline, CDR1 is MNHEY, CDR2 SVGAGI. The CDR3 runs to 15 residues. The V end lost 3 bases, the J end lost 8 bases, and 17 bases lay between the germline ends.

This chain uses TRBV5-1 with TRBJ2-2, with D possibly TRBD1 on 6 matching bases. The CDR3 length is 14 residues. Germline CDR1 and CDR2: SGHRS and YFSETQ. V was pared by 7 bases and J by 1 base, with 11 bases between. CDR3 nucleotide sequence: TGCGCCAGCGCCTACAGGGAGAACACCGGGGAGCTGTTTTTT. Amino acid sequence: CASAYRENTGELFF.

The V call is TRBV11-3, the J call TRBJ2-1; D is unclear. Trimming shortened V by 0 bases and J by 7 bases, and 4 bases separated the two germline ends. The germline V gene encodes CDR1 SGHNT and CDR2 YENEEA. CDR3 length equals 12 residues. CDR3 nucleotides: TGTGCCAGCAGCTTAGATGGAAATGAGCAGTTCTTC. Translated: CASSLDGNEQFF.

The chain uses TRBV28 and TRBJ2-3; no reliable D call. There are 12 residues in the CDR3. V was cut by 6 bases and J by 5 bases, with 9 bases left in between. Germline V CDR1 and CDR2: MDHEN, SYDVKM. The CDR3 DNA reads TGTGCCAGCAGGGCCTCGGGAGATACGCAGTATTTT. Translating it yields CASRASGDTQYF.

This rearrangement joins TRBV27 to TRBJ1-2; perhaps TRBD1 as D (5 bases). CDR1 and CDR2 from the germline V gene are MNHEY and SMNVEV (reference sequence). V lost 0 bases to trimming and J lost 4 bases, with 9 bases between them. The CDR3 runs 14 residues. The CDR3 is CASSLSGQLYGYTF. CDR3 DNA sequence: TGTGCCAGCAGTTTATCGGGGCAGCTCTATGGCTACACCTTC.

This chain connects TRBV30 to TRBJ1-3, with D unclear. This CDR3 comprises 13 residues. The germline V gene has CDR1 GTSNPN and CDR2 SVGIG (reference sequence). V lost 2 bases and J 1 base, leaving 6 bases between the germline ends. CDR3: CAWSFSSGNTIYF. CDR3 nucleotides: TGTGCCTGGAGTTTCTCATCTGGAAACACCATATATTTT.

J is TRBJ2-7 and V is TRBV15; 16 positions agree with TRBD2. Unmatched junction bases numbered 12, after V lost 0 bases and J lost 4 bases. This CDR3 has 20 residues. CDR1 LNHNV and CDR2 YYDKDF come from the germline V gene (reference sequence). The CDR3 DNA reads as TGTGCCACCAGCAGAGAGGGGGGACTAGCGGGAGGGGTAGGAGAATACGAGCAGTACTTC. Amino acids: CATSREGGLAGGVGEYEQYF. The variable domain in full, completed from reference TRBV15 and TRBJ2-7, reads DAMVIQNPRYQVTQFGKPVTLSCSQTLNHNVMYWYQQKSSQAPKLLFHYYDKDFNNEADTPDNFQSRRPNTSFCFLDIRSPGLGDTAMYLCATSREGGLAGGVGEYEQYFGPGTRLTVT.

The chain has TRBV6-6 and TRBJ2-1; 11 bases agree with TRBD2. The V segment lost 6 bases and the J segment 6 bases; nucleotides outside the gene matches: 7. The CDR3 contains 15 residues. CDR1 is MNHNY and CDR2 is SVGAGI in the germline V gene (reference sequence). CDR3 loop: CASSSGTSGVNEQFF. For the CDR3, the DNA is TGTGCCAGCAGCTCCGGGACTAGCGGCGTCAATGAGCAGTTCTTC.

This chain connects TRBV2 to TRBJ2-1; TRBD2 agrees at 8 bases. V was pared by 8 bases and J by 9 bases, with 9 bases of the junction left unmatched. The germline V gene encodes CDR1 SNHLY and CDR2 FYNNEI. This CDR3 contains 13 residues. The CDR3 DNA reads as TGTGCCAGCGAAGGTCTAGCGGGCGGTGAGCAGTTCTTC. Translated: CASEGLAGGEQFF.

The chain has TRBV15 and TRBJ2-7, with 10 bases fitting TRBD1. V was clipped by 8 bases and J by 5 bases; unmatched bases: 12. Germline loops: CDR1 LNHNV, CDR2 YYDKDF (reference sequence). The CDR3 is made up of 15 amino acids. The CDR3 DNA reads TGTGCCACCGGGGGGTGGGGACAGGGGACCCACGAGCAGTACTTC. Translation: CATGGWGQGTHEQYF.

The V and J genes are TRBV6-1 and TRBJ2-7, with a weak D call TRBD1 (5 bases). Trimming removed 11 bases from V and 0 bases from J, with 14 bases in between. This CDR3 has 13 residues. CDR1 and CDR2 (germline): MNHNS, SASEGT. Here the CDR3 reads CAGHGASSYEQYF. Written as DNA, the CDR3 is TGTGCCGGCCATGGGGCGAGCTCCTACGAGCAGTACTTC.

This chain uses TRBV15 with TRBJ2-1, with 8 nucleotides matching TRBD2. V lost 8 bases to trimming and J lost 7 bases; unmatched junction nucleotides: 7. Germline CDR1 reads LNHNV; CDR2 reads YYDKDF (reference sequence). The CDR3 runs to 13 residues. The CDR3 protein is CATGRGETNEQFF. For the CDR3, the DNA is TGTGCCACCGGGCGGGGGGAAACAAATGAGCAGTTCTTC.

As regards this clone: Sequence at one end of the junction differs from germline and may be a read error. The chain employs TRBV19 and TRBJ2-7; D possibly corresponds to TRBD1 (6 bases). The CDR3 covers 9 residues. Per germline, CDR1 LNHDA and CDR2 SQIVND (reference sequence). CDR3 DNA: TGTGCCAGAGGGCCTCCAGGGGACTTC. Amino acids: CARGPPGDF.

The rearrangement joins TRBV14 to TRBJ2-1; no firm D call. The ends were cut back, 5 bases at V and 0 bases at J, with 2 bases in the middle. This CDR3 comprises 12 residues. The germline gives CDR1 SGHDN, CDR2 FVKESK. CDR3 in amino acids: CASSGSYNEQFF. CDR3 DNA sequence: TGTGCCAGCAGCGGCTCCTACAATGAGCAGTTCTTC.

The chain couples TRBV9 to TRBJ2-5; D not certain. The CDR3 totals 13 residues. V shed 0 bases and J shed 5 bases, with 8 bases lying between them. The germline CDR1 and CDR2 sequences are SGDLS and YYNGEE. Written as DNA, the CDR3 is TGTGCCAGCAGCGTAGTTTTTGGGGAGACCCAGTACTTC. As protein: CASSVVFGETQYF.

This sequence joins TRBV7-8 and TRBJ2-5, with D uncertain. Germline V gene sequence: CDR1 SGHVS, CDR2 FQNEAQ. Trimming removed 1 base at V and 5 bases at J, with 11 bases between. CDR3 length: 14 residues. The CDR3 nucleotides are TGTGCCAGCAGCTTAGAAGTAGCCGGCGAGACCCAGTACTTC. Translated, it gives CASSLEVAGETQYF.

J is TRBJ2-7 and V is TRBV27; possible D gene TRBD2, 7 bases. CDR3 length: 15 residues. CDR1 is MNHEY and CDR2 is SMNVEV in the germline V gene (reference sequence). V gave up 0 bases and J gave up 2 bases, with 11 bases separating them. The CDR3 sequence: CASSLSRGGAYEQYF. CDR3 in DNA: TGTGCCAGCAGTTTATCGAGGGGGGGAGCCTACGAGCAGTACTTC.

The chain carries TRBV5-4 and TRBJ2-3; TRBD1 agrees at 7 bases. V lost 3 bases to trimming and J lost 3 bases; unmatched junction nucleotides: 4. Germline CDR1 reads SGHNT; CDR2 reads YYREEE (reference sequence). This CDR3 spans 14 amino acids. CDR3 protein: CASSSGTDTDTQYF. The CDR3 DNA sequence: TGTGCCAGCAGCTCCGGGACAGATACAGATACGCAGTATTTT.

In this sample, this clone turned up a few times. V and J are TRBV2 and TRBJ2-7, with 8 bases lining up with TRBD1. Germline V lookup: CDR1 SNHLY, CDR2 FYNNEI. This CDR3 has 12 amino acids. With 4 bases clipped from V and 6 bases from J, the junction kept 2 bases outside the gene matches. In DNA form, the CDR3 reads TGTGCCAGCAGTGCTGGACAGGGCGAGCAGTACTTC. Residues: CASSAGQGEQYF. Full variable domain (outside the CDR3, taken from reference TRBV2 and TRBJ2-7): EPEVTQTPSHQVTQMGQEVILRCVPISNHLYFYWYRQILGQKVEFLVSFYNNEISEKSEIFDDQFSVERPDGSNFTLKIRSTKLEDSAMYFCASSAGQGEQYFGPGTRLTVT.

This chain's CDR3 is CASSWTRFTDTQYF. The CDR3 nucleotides read TGTGCCAGCAGTTGGACTAGGTTCACAGATACGCAGTATTTT. The V gene is TRBV2, the J gene TRBJ2-3; 7 positions match TRBD2. The CDR3 extends over 14 amino acids. The junction had 4 bases not matched to a gene; V was cut back by 5 bases and J by 2 bases. The germline V gene has CDR1 SNHLY and CDR2 FYNNEI.

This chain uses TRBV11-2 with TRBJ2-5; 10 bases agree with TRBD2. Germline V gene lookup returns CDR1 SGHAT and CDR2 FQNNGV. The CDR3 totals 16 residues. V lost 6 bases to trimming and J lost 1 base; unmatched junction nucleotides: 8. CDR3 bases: TGTGCCAGCAGGGTCCTAGCGGGAGTGAGCCAAGAGACCCAGTACTTC. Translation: CASRVLAGVSQETQYF.

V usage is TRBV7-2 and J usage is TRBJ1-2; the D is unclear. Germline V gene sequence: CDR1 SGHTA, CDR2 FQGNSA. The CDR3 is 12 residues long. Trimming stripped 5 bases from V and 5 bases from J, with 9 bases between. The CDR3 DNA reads TGTGCCAGCAGCGCCAGATTATATGGCTACACCTTC. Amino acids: CASSARLYGYTF.

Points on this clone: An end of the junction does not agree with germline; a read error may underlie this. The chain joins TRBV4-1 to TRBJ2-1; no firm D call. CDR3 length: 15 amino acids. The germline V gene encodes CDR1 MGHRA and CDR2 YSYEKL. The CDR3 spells CASSQEDRTYNGQFF. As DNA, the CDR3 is TGCGCCAGCAGCCAAGAGGACCGGACCTACAATGGGCAGTTCTTC.

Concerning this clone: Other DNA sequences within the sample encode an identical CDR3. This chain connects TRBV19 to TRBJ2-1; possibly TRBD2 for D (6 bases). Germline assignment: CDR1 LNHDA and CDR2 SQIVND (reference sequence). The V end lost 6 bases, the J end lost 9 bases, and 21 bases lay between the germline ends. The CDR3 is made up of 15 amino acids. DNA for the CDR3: TGTGCCAGTAGCTTGGGACTTGCGCACAATGGTGAGCAGTTCTTC. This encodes CASSLGLAHNGEQFF.